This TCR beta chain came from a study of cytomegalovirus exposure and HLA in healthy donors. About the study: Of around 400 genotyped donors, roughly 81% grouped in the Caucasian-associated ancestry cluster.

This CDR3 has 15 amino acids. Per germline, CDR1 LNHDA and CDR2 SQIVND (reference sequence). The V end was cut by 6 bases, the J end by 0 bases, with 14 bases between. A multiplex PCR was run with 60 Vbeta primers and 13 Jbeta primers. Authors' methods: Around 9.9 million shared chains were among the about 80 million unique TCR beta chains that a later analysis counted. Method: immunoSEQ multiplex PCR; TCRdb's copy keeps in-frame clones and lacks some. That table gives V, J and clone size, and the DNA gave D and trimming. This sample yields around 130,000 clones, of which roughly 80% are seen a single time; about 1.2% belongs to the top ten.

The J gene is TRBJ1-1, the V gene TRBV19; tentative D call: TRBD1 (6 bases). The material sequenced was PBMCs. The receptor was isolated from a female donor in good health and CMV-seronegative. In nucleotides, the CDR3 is TGTGCCAGTAGGCTGATGGGGGCCTTGAACACTGAAGCTTTCTTT. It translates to CASRLMGALNTEAFF.